This T cell receptor (beta chain) was recorded in a study of blood T cell repertoires in COVID-19. Study context: COVID-19 samples from acute and convalescent phases originated in the United States, Italy and Spain. PBMCs, B-cell-depleted T cells, or T cells were the source of the cDNA or gDNA that made up the material.

The germline V and J ends were trimmed by 1 base and 1 base, with 10 bases remaining between them. Per germline, CDR1 LGHNA and CDR2 YSLEER. CDR3 length: 15 amino acids. Original handling: Amplification with reference gene primers provided the estimates of nucleated cell counts. Only in-frame clones appear in the TCRdb table, and some are missing; sequencing was by immunoSEQ multiplex PCR. V and J calls and clone size are as listed in that table; D and trimming were resolved from the DNA. The sample has roughly 100,000 clones, approximately 79% seen once. The chain couples TRBV4-3 to TRBJ1-1; a possible D gene is TRBD1 (6 bases). This receptor was identified in a woman of 80 years or more with active or convalescent COVID-19. What was sequenced was peripheral blood. CDR3 protein: CASSQVTRGNTEAFF. The CDR3 bases are TGCGCCAGCAGCCAAGTTACCAGGGGGAACACTGAAGCTTTCTTT.